This T cell receptor beta chain is drawn from a study of T cells in Graves' hyperthyroidism and ophthalmopathy. This clonotype was detected ten times or more. Germline V CDR1 and CDR2: SNHLY, FYNNEI. This CDR3 has 13 residues. V dropped 4 bases and J dropped 6 bases, with 12 bases sitting between them. RNA transcripts yielded amplified TCR beta CDR3 regions. The HTBI primer set drove a first-round RT-PCR of the TCR CDR3. TCRdb called the multiplex PCR reads again in MiXCR, with one record for every CDR3 protein. The sample yields some 530,000 distinct CDR3 sequences, about 20% seen once. The sequencing sample was made of blood. This rearrangement joins TRBV2 to TRBJ1-1, with D tentatively TRBD1 (6 bases). The clonotype was recovered from a woman in her 70s with Graves' ophthalmopathy. The CDR3 sequence: CASSASGVSEAFF. In DNA, the CDR3 is TGTGCCAGCAGTGCATCAGGGGTCTCTGAAGCTTTCTTT.